The next 27 T cell receptor beta chains were all read from a single sample in a study of blood T cells in healthy people across ages. Using a J-beta primer mix together with a sample-barcoded 5' primer, a second PCR was run for roughly 7 to 12 cycles. Each CDR3 protein gets one entry after TCRdb re-called the 5' RACE reads with MiXCR. The sample has over 750,000 distinct CDR3 sequences, 25% seen once. These data were also reused for a study on T cells of mothers and their children.

Material: blood. Every receptor here comes from a boy aged 5-17 years in good health.

This clonotype was detected a few times. V gene TRBV29-1 combines with J gene TRBJ2-2; 7 positions agree with TRBD2. After removal of 2 bases from V and 6 bases from J, the junction contained 12 bases not matched to a gene. CDR1 is SQVTM and CDR2 is ANQGSEA in the germline V gene. The CDR3 has 16 residues. The CDR3 spells CSVEWSGEGMAGELFF. The CDR3 DNA reads as TGCAGCGTTGAATGGTCCGGGGAGGGGATGGCCGGGGAGCTGTTTTTT.

The rearrangement joins TRBV7-3 to TRBJ2-5; no firm D call. The V end was cut by 5 bases, the J end by 5 bases, with 12 bases between. The CDR3 contains 13 residues. Germline-derived CDR1 and CDR2 are SGHTA and FQGTGA. CDR3 protein: CASSPRLGETQYF. The CDR3 nucleotides are TGTGCCAGCAGCCCGCGGCTCGGTGAGACCCAGTACTTC.

The gene calls are TRBV13 and TRBJ2-5; 8 bases align to TRBD2. The last part of the DNA fits TRBJ2-1 better; the J call may be wrong. In germline, CDR1 is PRHDT, CDR2 FYEKMQ (reference sequence). The CDR3 has 14 residues. CDR3 DNA: TGTGCCAGCAGCTCGTGGGGGAGCGGGAGAGGGCAGTTCTTC. Protein sequence: CASSSWGSGRGQFF.

The rearrangement links TRBV10-1 to TRBJ2-1; 14 bases align to TRBD2. The J call may be mistaken, given a closer DNA end match to TRBJ2-5. This CDR3 comprises 16 residues. Germline V gene lookup returns CDR1 WNHNN and CDR2 SYGVQD (reference sequence). For the CDR3, the DNA is TGCGCCAGCAGTTACGGGACTAGCGGGAGTGGGGAGACCCAGTACTTC. Amino acids: CASSYGTSGSGETQYF.

This clonotype was observed a handful of times. The chain has TRBV6-5 and TRBJ2-1; D ambiguous. There are 16 residues in the CDR3. The germline CDR1 and CDR2 sequences are MNHEY and SVGAGI. V shed 0 bases and J shed 2 bases, with 11 bases lying between them. The chain's CDR3 is CASSYSAGTAYNEQFF. The CDR3 bases are TGTGCCAGCAGTTACTCCGCAGGAACGGCCTACAATGAGCAGTTCTTC.

This clonotype was found a few times. V and J are TRBV7-8 and TRBJ2-7; D gene uncertain. Per germline, CDR1 SGHVS and CDR2 FQNEAQ. The CDR3 covers 13 residues. Trimming removed 1 base at V and 6 bases at J, with 10 bases between. The CDR3 DNA follows: TGTGCCAGCAGCTTAGATGGTTATCGCGAGCAGTACTTC. This encodes CASSLDGYREQYF.

The chain couples TRBV3-1 to TRBJ1-1; D call uncertain. The CDR3 has 14 amino acids. Between the trimmed V and J ends, which lost 6 bases and 5 bases, there was a span of 16 bases. Germline assignment: CDR1 LGHDT and CDR2 YNNKEL (reference sequence). CDR3 coding DNA: TGTGCCAGCAGTGCCGCATTATCGCGTACTGAAGCTTTCTTT. As protein: CASSAALSRTEAFF.

The CDR3 region is CASSLTAMNEQFF. The CDR3, as DNA: TGTGCCAGCAGCTTAACAGCCATGAATGAGCAGTTCTTC. The rearrangement links TRBV7-3 to TRBJ2-1; no definite D call. There are 13 residues in the CDR3. V was shortened by 0 bases and J by 7 bases, with 7 bases between the two germline ends. CDR1 is SGHTA and CDR2 is FQGTGA in the germline V gene.

This chain links TRBV6-5 with TRBJ2-7; either TRBD1 or TRBD2 may fit D (5 bases each). The CDR3 length is 15 residues. Germline CDR1 is MNHEY and CDR2 is SVGAGI. V lost 1 base and J 2 bases, leaving 12 bases between the germline ends. The CDR3 bases are TGTGCCAGCAGTTACTACGTGGGACGGGCCTACGAGCAGTACTTC. It translates to CASSYYVGRAYEQYF.

The chain combines TRBV12-3 or TRBV12-4 with TRBJ1-3; D not certain. The CDR3 has 11 residues. Between the trimmed V and J ends, which lost 1 base and 9 bases, there was a span of 4 bases. DNA for the CDR3: TGTGCCAGCAGTTTAGATTTCACCATATATTTT. It specifies CASSLDFTIYF.

The J gene is TRBJ1-1, the V gene TRBV7-2; a possible D gene is TRBD1 (6 bases). Germline lookup yields CDR1 SGHTA and CDR2 FQGNSA. The CDR3 spans 18 residues. Trimming removed 3 bases from V and 0 bases from J, with 20 bases in between. This chain's CDR3 is CASSLEGPPAGVNTEAFF. The CDR3 nucleotides read TGTGCCAGCAGCTTGGAAGGCCCCCCGGCAGGGGTGAACACTGAAGCTTTCTTT.

The rearrangement uses TRBV7-3 and TRBJ2-1, with TRBD1 as a possible D gene (5 bases). Germline lookup yields CDR1 SGHTA and CDR2 FQGTGA. CDR3 length equals 16 residues. The ends were cut back, 1 base at V and 0 bases at J, with 10 bases in the middle. The CDR3 loop is CASSLKGSYSYNEQFF. CDR3 nucleotide sequence: TGTGCCAGCAGCTTAAAGGGGTCTTACTCCTACAATGAGCAGTTCTTC. The whole variable domain, filled in from reference TRBV7-3 and TRBJ2-1, reads GAGVSQTPSNKVTEKGKYVELRCDPISGHTALYWYRQSLGQGPEFLIYFQGTGAADDSGLPNDRFFAVRPEGSVSTLKIQRTERGDSAVYLCASSLKGSYSYNEQFFGPGTRLTVL.

The chain carries TRBV28 and TRBJ2-1; TRBD2 agrees at 8 bases. Germline assignment: CDR1 MDHEN and CDR2 SYDVKM. The CDR3 has 15 residues. V was pared by 5 bases and J by 9 bases, with 12 bases of the junction left unmatched. The CDR3 sequence: CASSTGGLETAEQFF. The CDR3 DNA sequence: TGTGCCAGCAGTACTGGGGGACTAGAGACGGCTGAGCAGTTCTTC. The full variable domain, completed using reference TRBV28 and TRBJ2-1, is DVKVTQSSRYLVKRTGEKVFLECVQDMDHENMFWYRQDPGLGLRLIYFSYDVKMKEKGDIPEGYSVSREKKERFSLILESASTNQTSMYLCASSTGGLETAEQFFGPGTRLTVL.

The V gene is TRBV5-1, the J gene TRBJ1-2; D remains unclear. There are 13 residues in the CDR3. Germline-derived CDR1 and CDR2 are SGHRS and YFSETQ. Trimming removed 1 base from V and 6 bases from J, with 10 bases in between. The CDR3 protein is CASSLLGSHGYTF. The CDR3, as DNA: TGCGCCAGCAGCTTGTTGGGGTCTCATGGCTACACCTTC.

This clonotype was counted only a few times. The chain's CDR3 is CASSQGTANTGELFF. Here the CDR3 DNA reads TGTGCCAGCAGCCAGGGCACAGCGAACACCGGGGAGCTGTTTTTT. The V gene is TRBV11-3, the J gene TRBJ2-2; a weak D match, TRBD1 (5 bases). The CDR3 loop spans 15 amino acids. Trimming pared 5 bases from V and 0 bases from J, leaving 10 bases between. Germline V gene data show CDR1 as SGHNT and CDR2 as YENEEA.

This clonotype has only a few counts. The chain links TRBV4-3 to TRBJ2-2, with D unresolved. Trimming stripped 1 base from V and 3 bases from J, with 3 bases between. Per the germline V gene, CDR1 is LGHNA and CDR2 is YSLEER. The CDR3 has 13 amino acids. The CDR3: CASSQVYTGELFF. The CDR3 DNA reads TGCGCCAGCAGCCAAGTTTACACCGGGGAGCTGTTTTTT.

This clonotype has just a few counts. This chain connects TRBV5-1 to TRBJ2-5; 9 nucleotides align to TRBD2. Germline values: CDR1 SGHRS, CDR2 YFSETQ. J lost 3 bases, V lost 7 bases, and 10 bases had no gene match. This CDR3 spans 15 amino acids. CDR3 sequence reads: CASGSLAGSEETQYF. The CDR3 nucleotides are TGCGCCAGCGGTTCTCTAGCGGGGAGCGAAGAGACCCAGTACTTC.

This clonotype was detected a few times. The V call is TRBV28, the J call TRBJ2-5; D is possibly TRBD1 or TRBD2 (5 bases each). This CDR3 has 15 residues. Between the trimmed V and J ends, which lost 1 base and 7 bases, there was a span of 16 bases. Germline V gene data show CDR1 as MDHEN and CDR2 as SYDVKM. The CDR3 reads CASSLYGERGVTQYF. For the CDR3, the DNA is TGTGCCAGCAGTTTATATGGGGAGAGGGGTGTGACCCAGTACTTC. Together with reference TRBV28 and TRBJ2-5, the CDR3 gives the full variable domain: DVKVTQSSRYLVKRTGEKVFLECVQDMDHENMFWYRQDPGLGLRLIYFSYDVKMKEKGDIPEGYSVSREKKERFSLILESASTNQTSMYLCASSLYGERGVTQYFGPGTRLLVL.

This chain uses TRBV25-1 with TRBJ2-5; D not resolved. The end of the DNA is better explained by TRBJ2-1, so the J call may be wrong. Germline CDR1 MGHDK, CDR2 SYGVNS. This CDR3 region has 15 residues. The CDR3 sequence is CASSPWTEPADEQFF. In DNA, the CDR3 is TGTGCCAGCAGCCCCTGGACGGAGCCTGCTGATGAGCAGTTCTTC.

To note about this clonotype: A junction boundary mismatches the germline segment, possibly from a read error. This chain links TRBV12-3 or TRBV12-4 with TRBJ1-3; D ambiguous. The CDR3 has 11 residues. The CDR3 here is CASSPLNTIHF. For the CDR3, the DNA is TGTGCCAGCAGTCCCCTCAACACCATACATTTT.

This clonotype was picked up one time. The rearrangement joins TRBV2 to TRBJ2-3; weak D call: TRBD2 (6 bases). CDR1 and CDR2 (germline): SNHLY, FYNNEI. The V and J ends lost 7 bases and 6 bases respectively, with 20 bases between them. The CDR3 runs to 15 residues. Here the CDR3 reads CASKVWTPGVDTQYF. CDR3 DNA sequence: TGTGCCAGCAAGGTCTGGACCCCGGGGGTTGATACGCAGTATTTT.

This clonotype was seen more than once but under ten times. The chain couples TRBV20-1 to TRBJ2-1; perhaps TRBD2 as D (6 bases). The V gene lost 3 bases and the J gene lost 0 bases, with 9 bases spanning the gap. Germline CDR1 DFQATT, CDR2 SNEGSKA (reference sequence). This CDR3 has 14 residues. The CDR3 DNA sequence: TGCAGTGCTAGGGACTACAGCTCCTACAATGAGCAGTTCTTC. It specifies CSARDYSSYNEQFF.

This chain uses TRBV29-1 with TRBJ1-1; D is uncertain. The V and J ends lost 2 bases and 1 base respectively, with 17 bases between them. Looked up from germline, CDR1 is SQVTM and CDR2 is ANQGSEA. CDR3 size: 16 residues. This chain's CDR3 is CSVESWTSIGNTEAFF. In DNA form, the CDR3 reads TGCAGCGTTGAAAGTTGGACCAGTATAGGGAACACTGAAGCTTTCTTT.

The rearrangement links TRBV2 to TRBJ1-1; D gene ambiguous. Trimming removed 7 bases from V and 4 bases from J, with 13 bases in between. Germline V CDR1 and CDR2: SNHLY, FYNNEI. This CDR3 is 13 amino acids long. The CDR3 here is CASTELRATEAFF. CDR3 in DNA: TGTGCCAGCACAGAGTTAAGGGCCACTGAAGCTTTCTTT.

The V and J genes are TRBV7-6 and TRBJ2-2; D uncertain. Germline CDR1 SGHVS, CDR2 FNYEAQ. The CDR3 runs 18 residues. Trimming left V 5 bases short and J 0 bases short, with 19 bases between. The CDR3 DNA is TGTGCCAGCAGCCTAGAACCGGCGTATACAGCGAACACCGGGGAGCTGTTTTTT. Protein sequence: CASSLEPAYTANTGELFF.

This clonotype was seen a few times. The V call is TRBV24-1, the J call TRBJ2-5; 12 nucleotides line up with TRBD1. This CDR3 region has 13 residues. Trimming removed 8 bases from V and 5 bases from J; junction bases left unmatched: 2. The germline gives CDR1 KGHDR, CDR2 SFDVKD. The DNA for the CDR3 is TGTGCCACCATGGGACAGGGGGCTGAGACCCAGTACTTC. It is translated as CATMGQGAETQYF.

This clonotype was detected only a few times. The rearrangement joins TRBV28 to TRBJ2-5; 7 bases are a match to TRBD2. The J call may be incorrect, as the DNA end agrees better with TRBJ2-1. Germline assignment: CDR1 MDHEN and CDR2 SYDVKM. The CDR3 consists of 17 residues. For the CDR3, the DNA is TGTGCCAGCAGCTGGGCGGCGGGAGATTTCCGGGGAAATGAGCAGTTCTTC. Translating it yields CASSWAAGDFRGNEQFF.